This passage covers 15 T cell receptor beta chains from one sample sequenced in a study of shared clonotypes between healthy human individuals. Sequencing used immunoSEQ multiplex PCR; TCRdb keeps in-frame clones, though not all of them. This sample has over 2 million clones, with about 95% found just once. The sequencing input was naive CD4+ T cells sorted from blood. Described subset: CD45RA+ positively selected. These receptors all stem from a young man in good health.

The gene calls are TRBV7-3 and TRBJ2-3; D ambiguous. The V gene lost 0 bases and the J gene lost 3 bases, with 7 bases spanning the gap. CDR1 and CDR2 (germline): SGHTA, FQGTGA. The CDR3 is made up of 14 amino acids. DNA for the CDR3: TGTGCCAGCAGCTTAACCCCCCCAACAGATACGCAGTATTTT. This sequence encodes CASSLTPPTDTQYF. The full variable domain, its missing parts supplied by reference TRBV7-3 and TRBJ2-3, is GAGVSQTPSNKVTEKGKYVELRCDPISGHTALYWYRQSLGQGPEFLIYFQGTGAADDSGLPNDRFFAVRPEGSVSTLKIQRTERGDSAVYLCASSLTPPTDTQYFGPGTRLTVL.

The chain is built from TRBV5-1 and TRBJ2-3; TRBD1 matches 7 bases. CDR1 is SGHRS, CDR2 YFSETQ, per germline. J gave up 2 bases and V 4 bases, and 4 bases lay outside the gene matches. This CDR3 region has 14 residues. CDR3 protein: CASSGGQPTDTQYF. CDR3 nucleotides: TGCGCCAGCAGCGGGGGACAGCCCACAGATACGCAGTATTTT.

The chain couples TRBV6-5 to TRBJ2-5; 11 positions agree with TRBD2. The CDR3 is 14 residues long. Trimming took 8 bases from V and 5 from J; bases not matched to a gene: 7. In germline, CDR1 is MNHEY, CDR2 SVGAGI. CDR3 nucleotides: TGTGCCAGCGGCTTTAGCGGGAGGGCGGAGACCCAGTACTTC. Protein product: CASGFSGRAETQYF.

This chain joins TRBV6-4 and TRBJ1-5; D possibly corresponds to TRBD1 (5 bases). From germline, CDR1 is MRHNA and CDR2 SNTAGT. Trimming pared 10 bases from V and 3 bases from J, leaving 13 bases between. The CDR3 is made up of 13 amino acids. CDR3 DNA: TGTGCCATACATCGGGGGACCAATCAGCCCCAGCATTTT. Its translation is CAIHRGTNQPQHF.

As to this clone: The sample contains more than one DNA sequence encoding this CDR3. The CDR3: CASSEQGIVYEQYF. The CDR3 bases are TGTGCCAGCAGTGAACAGGGGATAGTTTACGAGCAGTACTTC. The rearrangement links TRBV2 to TRBJ2-7; the D gene is possibly TRBD1 (6 bases). Germline V gene data show CDR1 as SNHLY and CDR2 as FYNNEI. Between the trimmed V and J ends, which lost 2 bases and 4 bases, there was a span of 12 bases. The CDR3 consists of 14 residues.

The J gene is TRBJ1-2, the V gene TRBV28; no clear D. This CDR3 is 14 amino acids long. CDR1 is MDHEN, CDR2 SYDVKM, per germline. The V end was cut by 3 bases, the J end by 4 bases, with 12 bases between. The chain's CDR3 is CASSFNQELYGYTF. In nucleotides, the CDR3 is TGTGCCAGCAGTTTTAACCAGGAGCTCTATGGCTACACCTTC.

J is TRBJ1-5 and V is TRBV15; D call uncertain. V lost 3 bases and J lost 0, with 9 bases in between. The CDR3 sequence is 15 residues long. Germline lookup yields CDR1 LNHNV and CDR2 YYDKDF (reference sequence). CDR3 DNA sequence: TGTGCCACCAGCAGTACCTTCTATAGCAATCAGCCCCAGCATTTT. Its protein product is CATSSTFYSNQPQHF.

This CDR3 reads CASSPRLAEANTGELFF. In DNA form, the CDR3 reads TGTGCCAGCAGCCCGAGACTAGCGGAGGCGAACACCGGGGAGCTGTTTTTT. The J gene is TRBJ2-2, the V gene TRBV7-9; 9 nucleotides line up with TRBD2. Per the germline V gene, CDR1 is SEHNR and CDR2 is FQNEAQ (reference sequence). The CDR3 runs to 17 residues. V shed 5 bases and J 0 bases; nucleotides not matched to a gene: 7.

The genes are TRBV27 and TRBJ2-1; D tentatively reads TRBD1 or TRBD2 (5 bases each). The germline V gene encodes CDR1 MNHEY and CDR2 SMNVEV (reference sequence). The CDR3 extends over 14 amino acids. The V and J ends lost 3 bases and 4 bases respectively, with 10 bases between them. CDR3 sequence reads: CASSLGEPYNEQFF. The CDR3 DNA sequence: TGTGCCAGCAGTTTGGGGGAGCCGTACAATGAGCAGTTCTTC.

The V and J genes are TRBV13 and TRBJ2-3; D gene ambiguous. This CDR3 is built from 14 residues. Germline CDR1 PRHDT, CDR2 FYEKMQ (reference sequence). Trimming stripped 5 bases from V and 6 bases from J, with 15 bases between. The CDR3 nucleotides are TGTGCCAGCAGCCCCCTGACTCGCGGCGATACGCAGTATTTT. Protein product: CASSPLTRGDTQYF.

The chain couples TRBV6-5 to TRBJ1-6; no clear D. The CDR3 contains 14 residues. CDR1 and CDR2 from the germline V gene are MNHEY and SVGAGI. Deletions cut 8 bases from V and 7 bases from J, with 15 bases between. This CDR3 is CASSSPRNNSPLHF. CDR3 nucleotides: TGTGCCAGCTCCTCACCTCGGAACAATTCACCCCTCCACTTT.

This chain links TRBV5-5 with TRBJ2-2; no clear D gene. Germline assignment: CDR1 SGHKS and CDR2 YYEKEE (reference sequence). This CDR3 has 15 amino acids. Trimming took 0 bases from V and 3 from J, leaving 9 bases between them. This chain's CDR3 is CASSLDRSYTGELFF. The CDR3 DNA is TGTGCCAGCAGCTTGGATAGGTCTTACACCGGGGAGCTGTTTTTT.

The chain combines TRBV6-5 with TRBJ1-5; 8 bases are shared with TRBD1. Germline V gives CDR1 MNHEY, CDR2 SVGAGI. The junction had 4 bases not matched to a gene; V was cut back by 6 bases and J by 6 bases. The CDR3 contains 13 residues. CDR3 loop: CASSRGRLQPQHF. The CDR3 coding sequence is TGTGCCAGCAGCAGGGGGCGGCTTCAGCCCCAGCATTTT.

The chain recombines TRBV11-2 with TRBJ2-7; 7 positions match TRBD2. The ends lost 5 bases at V and 2 bases at J; junction bases unmatched: 9. The CDR3 covers 15 residues. CDR1 is SGHAT and CDR2 is FQNNGV in the germline V gene. The chain's CDR3 is CASSPRSGGAYEQYF. For the CDR3, the DNA is TGTGCCAGCAGCCCAAGATCGGGAGGCGCCTACGAGCAGTACTTC. Together with reference TRBV11-2 and TRBJ2-7, the CDR3 gives the full variable domain: EAGVAQSPRYKIIEKRQSVAFWCNPISGHATLYWYQQILGQGPKLLIQFQNNGVVDDSQLPKDRFSAERLKGVDSTLKIQPAKLEDSAVYLCASSPRSGGAYEQYFGPGTRLTVT.

The chain joins TRBV19 to TRBJ2-5, with 9 bases matching TRBD2. Germline-derived CDR1 and CDR2 are LNHDA and SQIVND (reference sequence). V was clipped by 2 bases and J by 4 bases; unmatched bases: 5. CDR3 size: 15 residues. CDR3 sequence: CASSIFLAGTETQYF. CDR3 bases: TGTGCCAGTAGTATATTTCTAGCGGGGACAGAGACCCAGTACTTC. The whole variable domain, remainder taken from reference TRBV19 and TRBJ2-5, is DGGITQSPKYLFRKEGQNVTLSCEQNLNHDAMYWYRQDPGQGLRLIYYSQIVNDFQKGDIAEGYSVSREKKESFPLTVTSAQKNPTAFYLCASSIFLAGTETQYFGPGTRLLVL.